This TCR beta chain was captured in a study of T cell responses to AZD1222 COVID-19 vaccine. General study points: Spike-specific TCR breadth rose after two AZD1222 doses, and depth rose as well. White British people made up most donors, females outnumbered males, and clonal diversity was possibly underestimated. Repertoires were obtained solely post-peak T cell response.

With regard to this clone: Its antigen is as yet unknown.

Only in-frame clones appear in the TCRdb table, and some are missing; sequencing was by immunoSEQ multiplex PCR. The table includes some 250,000 clones, 94% detected once. The TCR comes from an adult who received the AZD1222 COVID-19 vaccine. The sequenced sample was peripheral blood, obtained 28 days after the second AZD1222 dose.

CDR3 region: CASGDRGSNTEAFF. In DNA, the CDR3 is TGTGCCAGCGGGGACAGGGGATCGAACACTGAAGCTTTCTTT. V gene TRBV3-1 (or the pseudogene TRBV3-2) combines with J gene TRBJ1-1; 10 nucleotides align to TRBD1. With 8 bases clipped from V and 1 base from J, the junction kept 4 bases outside the gene matches. This CDR3 comprises 14 residues. Per germline, CDR1 LGHDT and CDR2 YNNKEL (reference sequence).